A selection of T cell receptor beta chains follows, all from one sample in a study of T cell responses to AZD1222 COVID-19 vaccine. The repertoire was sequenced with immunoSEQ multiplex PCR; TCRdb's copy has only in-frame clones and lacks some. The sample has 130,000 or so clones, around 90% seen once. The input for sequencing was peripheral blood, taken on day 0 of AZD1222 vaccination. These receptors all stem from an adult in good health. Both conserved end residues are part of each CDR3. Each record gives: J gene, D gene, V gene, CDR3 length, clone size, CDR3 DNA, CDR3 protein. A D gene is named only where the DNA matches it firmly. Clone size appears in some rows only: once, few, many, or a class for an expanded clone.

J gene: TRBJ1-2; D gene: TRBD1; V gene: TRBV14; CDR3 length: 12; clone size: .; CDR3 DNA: TGTGCCAGCAGCTGGACAGGATTCGGCTACACCTTC; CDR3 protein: CASSWTGFGYTF
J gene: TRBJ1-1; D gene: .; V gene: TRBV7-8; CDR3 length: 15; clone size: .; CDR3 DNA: TGTGCCAGCAGCTTAGGGGAATATCCGGGCACTGAAGCTTTCTTT; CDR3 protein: CASSLGEYPGTEAFF
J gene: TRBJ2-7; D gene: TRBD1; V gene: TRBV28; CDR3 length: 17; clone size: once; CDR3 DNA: TGTGCCAGCAGTTTATTGGTTGGGACAGGGGTAGTGGGTAGTCAGTACTTC; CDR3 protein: CASSLLVGTGVVGSQYF
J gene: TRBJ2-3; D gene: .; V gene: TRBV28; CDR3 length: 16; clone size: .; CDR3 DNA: TGTGCCAGCAGTCCATTGAGGGGACCAAGCACAGATACGCAGTATTTT; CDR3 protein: CASSPLRGPSTDTQYF
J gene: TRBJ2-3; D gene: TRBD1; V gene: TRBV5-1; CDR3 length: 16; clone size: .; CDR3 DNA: TGCGCCAGCAGCTCAAAATCCGGGACAGGGGAAAGGGCGCAGTATTTT; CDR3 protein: CASSSKSGTGERAQYF
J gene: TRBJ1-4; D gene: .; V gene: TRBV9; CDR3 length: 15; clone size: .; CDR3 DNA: TGTGCCAGCAGCGTAGGAGGGCCCACTAATGAAAAACTGTTTTTT; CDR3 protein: CASSVGGPTNEKLFF
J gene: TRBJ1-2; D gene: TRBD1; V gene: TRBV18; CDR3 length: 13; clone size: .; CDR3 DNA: TGTGCCAGCTCACGGGACAGGGGGCCTGGCTACACCTTC; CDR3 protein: CASSRDRGPGYTF
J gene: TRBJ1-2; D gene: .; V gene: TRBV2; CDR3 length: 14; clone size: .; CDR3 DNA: TGTGCCAGCAGCCCCGAGGGGCCCAACTATGGCTACACCTTC; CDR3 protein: CASSPEGPNYGYTF
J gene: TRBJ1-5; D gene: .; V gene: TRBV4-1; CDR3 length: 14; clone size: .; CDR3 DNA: TGCGCCAGCAGCCAAATTCGGGGATATCAGCCCCAGCATTTT; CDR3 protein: CASSQIRGYQPQHF
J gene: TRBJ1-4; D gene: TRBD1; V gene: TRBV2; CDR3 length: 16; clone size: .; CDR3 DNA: TGTGCCAGCAGCCCCGGGACAGGGGGCCGTTGGGAAAAACTGTTTTTT; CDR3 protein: CASSPGTGGRWEKLFF
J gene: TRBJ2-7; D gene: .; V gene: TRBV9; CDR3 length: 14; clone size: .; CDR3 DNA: TGTGCCAGCAGCGCCGGTACGATGACCTACGAGCAGTACTTC; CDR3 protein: CASSAGTMTYEQYF
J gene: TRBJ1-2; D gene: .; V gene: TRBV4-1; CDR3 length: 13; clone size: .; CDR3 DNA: TGCGCCAGCAGCCACTTGGGCCTCTATGGCTACACCTTC; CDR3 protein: CASSHLGLYGYTF
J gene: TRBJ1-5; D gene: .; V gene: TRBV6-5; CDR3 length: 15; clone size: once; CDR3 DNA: TGTGCCAGCAGTTACAACAGGGATCTGGGGCAGCCCCAGCATTTT; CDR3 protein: CASSYNRDLGQPQHF
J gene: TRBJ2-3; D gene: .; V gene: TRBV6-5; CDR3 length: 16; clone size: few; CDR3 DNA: TGTGCCAGCAGTTATCTGGGACTCTATAGCACAGATACGCAGTATTTT; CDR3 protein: CASSYLGLYSTDTQYF
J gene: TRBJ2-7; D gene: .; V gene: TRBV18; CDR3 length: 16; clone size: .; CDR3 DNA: TGTGCCAGCTCACCAGAACCGGGACATCGGAGCTACGAGCAGTACTTC; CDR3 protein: CASSPEPGHRSYEQYF
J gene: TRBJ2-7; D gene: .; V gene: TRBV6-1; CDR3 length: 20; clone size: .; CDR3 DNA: TGTGCCAGCAGTGAAAAGGGACACGTCCTGAGGGGCCCTAGCTCCTACGAGCAGTACTTC; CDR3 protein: CASSEKGHVLRGPSSYEQYF
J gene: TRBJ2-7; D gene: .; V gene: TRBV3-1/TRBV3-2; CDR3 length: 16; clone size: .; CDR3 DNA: TGTGCCAGCAGCCAAGATCTTTTGGCGGGGACGTACGAGCAGTACTTC; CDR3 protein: CASSQDLLAGTYEQYF
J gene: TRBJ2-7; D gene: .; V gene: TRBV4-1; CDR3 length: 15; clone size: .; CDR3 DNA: TGCGCCAGCAGCCAAGAGGGATGGGGAAACTACGAGCAGTACTTC; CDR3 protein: CASSQEGWGNYEQYF
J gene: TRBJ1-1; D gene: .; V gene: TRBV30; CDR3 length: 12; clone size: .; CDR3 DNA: TGTGCCTGGAGGAGACTGAACACTGAAGCTTTCTTT; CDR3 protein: CAWRRLNTEAFF
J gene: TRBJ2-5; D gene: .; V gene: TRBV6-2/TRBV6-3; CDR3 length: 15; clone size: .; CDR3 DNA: TGTGCCAGCAGTTGGGGGGGCGAGTTGGGAGAGACCCAGTACTTC; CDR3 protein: CASSWGGELGETQYF
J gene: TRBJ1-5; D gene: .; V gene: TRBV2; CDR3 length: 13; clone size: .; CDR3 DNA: TGTGCCAGCAAGGTGGGGGGGGAGCAGCCCCAGCATTTT; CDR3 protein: CASKVGGEQPQHF
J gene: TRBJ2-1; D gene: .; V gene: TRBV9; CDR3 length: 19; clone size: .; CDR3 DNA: TGTGCCAGCAGCGGACCCGGAAGCGGGCCCCTAATCTCCTACAATGAGCAGTTCTTC; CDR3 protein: CASSGPGSGPLISYNEQFF
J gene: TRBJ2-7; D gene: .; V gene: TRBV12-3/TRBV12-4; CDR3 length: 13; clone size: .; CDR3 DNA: TGTGCCAGCAGTTCCGGGACCTCCTACGAGCAGTACTTC; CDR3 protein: CASSSGTSYEQYF
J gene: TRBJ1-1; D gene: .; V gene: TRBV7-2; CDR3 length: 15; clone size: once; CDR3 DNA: TGTGCCAGCAGCTTAGGTTGGGGAGGGGGATCTGCAGCTTTCTTT; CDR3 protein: CASSLGWGGGSAAFF
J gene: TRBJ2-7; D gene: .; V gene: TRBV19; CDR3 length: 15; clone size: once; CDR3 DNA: TGTGCCAGTAGTATGGGCGGAGCAGTCCCCTACGAGCAGTACTTC; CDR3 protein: CASSMGGAVPYEQYF
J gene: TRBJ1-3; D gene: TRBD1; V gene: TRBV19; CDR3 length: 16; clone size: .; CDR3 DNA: TGTGCCAGTAGTAGAAGGACAGGGAACTCTGGAAACACCATATATTTT; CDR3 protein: CASSRRTGNSGNTIYF
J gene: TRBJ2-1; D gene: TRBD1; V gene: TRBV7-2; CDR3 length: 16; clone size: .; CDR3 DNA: TGTGCCAGCAGCTGGGCCTCCGGGACAGGGGTCAATGAGCAGTTCTTC; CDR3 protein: CASSWASGTGVNEQFF
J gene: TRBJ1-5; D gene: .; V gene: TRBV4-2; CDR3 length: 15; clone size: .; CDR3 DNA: TGTGCCAGCAGCCAAGATCGGTCAGGCAATCAGCCCCAGCATTTT; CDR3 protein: CASSQDRSGNQPQHF
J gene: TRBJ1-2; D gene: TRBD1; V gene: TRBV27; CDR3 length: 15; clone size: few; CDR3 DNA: TGTGCCAGCAGGGACAGGGTCTCTTCTAACTATGGCTACACCTTC; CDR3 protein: CASRDRVSSNYGYTF
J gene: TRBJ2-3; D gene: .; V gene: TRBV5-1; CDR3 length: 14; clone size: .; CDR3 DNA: TGCGCCAGCAGCGTAGGGTTGATTCTCGATACGCAGTATTTT; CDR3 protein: CASSVGLILDTQYF
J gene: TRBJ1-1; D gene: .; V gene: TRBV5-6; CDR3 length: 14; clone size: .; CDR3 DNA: TGTGCCAGCAGCTTCTATGGTTCGAACACTGAAGCTTTCTTT; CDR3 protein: CASSFYGSNTEAFF
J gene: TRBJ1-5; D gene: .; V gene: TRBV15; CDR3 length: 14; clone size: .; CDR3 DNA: TGTGCCACCAGCGAAGGGCCCCTAGGGCAGCCCCAGCATTTT; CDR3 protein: CATSEGPLGQPQHF
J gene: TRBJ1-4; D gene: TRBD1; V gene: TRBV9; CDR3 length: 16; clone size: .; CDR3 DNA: TGTGCCAGCAGCACCTGGACAGGGGCAACTAATGAAAAACTGTTTTTT; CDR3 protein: CASSTWTGATNEKLFF
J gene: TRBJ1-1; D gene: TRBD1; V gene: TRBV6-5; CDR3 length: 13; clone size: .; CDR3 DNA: TGTGCCAGCAGTCAGGGGGGGAACACTGAAGCTTTCTTT; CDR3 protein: CASSQGGNTEAFF
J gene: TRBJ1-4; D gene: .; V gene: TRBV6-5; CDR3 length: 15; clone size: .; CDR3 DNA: TGTGCCAGCAGTTACTCGCGAGGTCCTAATGAAAAACTGTTTTTT; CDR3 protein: CASSYSRGPNEKLFF
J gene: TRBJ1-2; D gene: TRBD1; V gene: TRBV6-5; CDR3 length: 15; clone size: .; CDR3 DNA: TGTGCCAGCAGTTACAAGGGACAGGGCCTCTATGGCTACACCTTC; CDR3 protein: CASSYKGQGLYGYTF
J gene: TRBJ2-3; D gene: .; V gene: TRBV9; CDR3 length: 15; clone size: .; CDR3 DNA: TGTGCCAGCAGCGTAGAAGAGGCCGGGACAGATACGCAGTATTTT; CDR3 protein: CASSVEEAGTDTQYF
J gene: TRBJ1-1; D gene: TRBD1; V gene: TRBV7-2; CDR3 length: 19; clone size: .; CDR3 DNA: TGTGCCAGCAGCACCCCCCTGACAGGGGGCAAGCCATGGGCCACTGAAGCTTTCTTT; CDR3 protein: CASSTPLTGGKPWATEAFF
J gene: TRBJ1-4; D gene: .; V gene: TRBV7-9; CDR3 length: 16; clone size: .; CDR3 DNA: TGTGCCAGCAGCTGGAGGGCAACCTCAACTAATGAAAAACTGTTTTTT; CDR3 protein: CASSWRATSTNEKLFF
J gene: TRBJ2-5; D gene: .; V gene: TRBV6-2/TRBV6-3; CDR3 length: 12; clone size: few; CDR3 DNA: TGTGCCAGCAGTTACCCGTTGAAGACCCAGTACTTC; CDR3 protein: CASSYPLKTQYF
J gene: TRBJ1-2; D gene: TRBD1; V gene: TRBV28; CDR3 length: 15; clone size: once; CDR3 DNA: TGTGCCAGCAGTTTATTTCGGACAGGACAAAACTTCCACACCTTC; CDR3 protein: CASSLFRTGQNFHTF
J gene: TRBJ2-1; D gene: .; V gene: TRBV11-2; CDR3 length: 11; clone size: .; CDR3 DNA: TGTGCCAGCAGCTTACGCGGGGATTCGTTCTTC; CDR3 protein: CASSLRGDSFF
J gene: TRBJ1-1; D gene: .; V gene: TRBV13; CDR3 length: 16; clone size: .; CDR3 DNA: TGTGCCAGCAGCTTAGGCCGGGCGGGGGGAAACACTGAAGCTTTCTTT; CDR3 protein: CASSLGRAGGNTEAFF
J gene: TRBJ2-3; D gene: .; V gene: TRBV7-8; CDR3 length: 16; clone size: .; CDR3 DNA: TGTGCCAGCAGCCGAGACAGGTTTACTAGCACAGATACGCAGTATTTT; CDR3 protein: CASSRDRFTSTDTQYF
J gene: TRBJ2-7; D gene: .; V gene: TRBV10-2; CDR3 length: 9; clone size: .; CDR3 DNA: TGCGCCAGCGGAGCCACACAGTACTTC; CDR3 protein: CASGATQYF
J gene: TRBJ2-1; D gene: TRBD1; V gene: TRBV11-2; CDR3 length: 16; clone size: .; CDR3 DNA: TGTGCCAGCAGCTTGTCTGGTTACCGAGGGGGCACGGAGCAGTTCTTC; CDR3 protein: CASSLSGYRGGTEQFF
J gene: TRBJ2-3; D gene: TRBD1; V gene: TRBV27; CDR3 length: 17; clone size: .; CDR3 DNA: TGTGCCAGCTCCCGGACAGGGCGCGGGAAACGCACAGATACGCAGTATTTT; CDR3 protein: CASSRTGRGKRTDTQYF
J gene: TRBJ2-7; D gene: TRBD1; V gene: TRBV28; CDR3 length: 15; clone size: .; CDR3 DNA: TGTGCCAGCAGTTTTCCCAGGACAGGGGGCGGCGAGCAGTACTTC; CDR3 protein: CASSFPRTGGGEQYF
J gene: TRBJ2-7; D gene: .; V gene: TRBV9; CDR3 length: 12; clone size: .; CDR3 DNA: TGTGCCAGCAGTACTGACTCCTACGAGCAGTACTTC; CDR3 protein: CASSTDSYEQYF
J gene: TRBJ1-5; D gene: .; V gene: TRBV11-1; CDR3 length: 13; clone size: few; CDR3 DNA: TGTGCCAGCAGCTTAGTTGCCCCTTATTCCCAGCATTTT; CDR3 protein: CASSLVAPYSQHF
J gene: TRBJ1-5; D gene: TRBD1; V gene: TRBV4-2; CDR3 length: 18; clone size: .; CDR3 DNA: TGTGCCAGCAGCCAAGATCTTTGGAGGGGGCCGATAAATCAGCCCCAGCATTTT; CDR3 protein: CASSQDLWRGPINQPQHF
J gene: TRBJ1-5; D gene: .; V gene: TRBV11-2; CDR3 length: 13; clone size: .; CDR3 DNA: TGTGCCAGCAGCTTTCGGAGCAATCAGCCCCAGCATTTT; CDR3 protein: CASSFRSNQPQHF